This TCR beta chain was sequenced for a study of identical twins. Broader study findings: Zero-insertion results could be subject to partial confounding by invariant MAIT and iNKT cells. Shared out-of-frame alpha sequences (those common to twins) showed excess low generation probability. Monozygotic twins shared more out-of-frame TCR alpha than recombination models predicted.

TCRdb re-called the 5' RACE reads through MiXCR, storing one row per CDR3 protein. The table shows about 190,000 distinct CDR3 sequences, with 15% occurring only once. About this clonotype itself: Antigen: not known.

Germline assignment: CDR1 SGHAT and CDR2 FQNNGV. V lost 2 bases, J lost 6 bases, and 12 bases lay in between. This CDR3 spans 14 amino acids. The same specimen was also included in a second study, on T cells expressing NK-cell markers.

Sequenced sample: CD8+ T cells sorted from blood. The origin of this receptor is a woman under 30 in good health. The rearrangement joins TRBV11-2 to TRBJ2-3; D is uncertain. The chain's CDR3 is CASSLWIRSDTQYF. The CDR3 nucleotides are TGTGCCAGCAGCTTATGGATTAGGTCGGATACGCAGTATTTT. Drawing the rest from reference TRBV11-2 and TRBJ2-3, the complete variable domain is EAGVAQSPRYKIIEKRQSVAFWCNPISGHATLYWYQQILGQGPKLLIQFQNNGVVDDSQLPKDRFSAERLKGVDSTLKIQPAKLEDSAVYLCASSLWIRSDTQYFGPGTRLTVL.